This TCR beta chain stems from a study of shared clonotypes between healthy human individuals. Looking at the study overall: Per donor, three plates held CD4 naive cells, three held CD4 memory, two held CD8 naive and one held CD8 memory.

This clone was recorded a few times. Clones were read by immunoSEQ multiplex PCR, and TCRdb kept only the in-frame ones, dropping some. The data show about 2.5 million clones, with around 93% seen just once and 0.3% to 0.4% held by the top ten. The CDR3 has 15 residues. Trimming cost V 6 bases and J 1 base, with 13 bases left between them. Germline V gene data show CDR1 as MNHNS and CDR2 as SASEGT. This clonotype was sampled from a man aged 18 to 35 in good health. Some clones in this sample may be carry-over from other donors' samples. This chain joins TRBV6-1 and TRBJ1-5; tentative D call: TRBD1 (6 bases). The sequencing input was naive CD4+ T cells from PBMCs. Indicated subset: CD45RA+ positively selected. The CDR3 nucleotides are TGTGCCAGCAGAGGACAGCTTAGGAGCAATCAGCCCCAGCATTTT. Its protein product is CASRGQLRSNQPQHF.